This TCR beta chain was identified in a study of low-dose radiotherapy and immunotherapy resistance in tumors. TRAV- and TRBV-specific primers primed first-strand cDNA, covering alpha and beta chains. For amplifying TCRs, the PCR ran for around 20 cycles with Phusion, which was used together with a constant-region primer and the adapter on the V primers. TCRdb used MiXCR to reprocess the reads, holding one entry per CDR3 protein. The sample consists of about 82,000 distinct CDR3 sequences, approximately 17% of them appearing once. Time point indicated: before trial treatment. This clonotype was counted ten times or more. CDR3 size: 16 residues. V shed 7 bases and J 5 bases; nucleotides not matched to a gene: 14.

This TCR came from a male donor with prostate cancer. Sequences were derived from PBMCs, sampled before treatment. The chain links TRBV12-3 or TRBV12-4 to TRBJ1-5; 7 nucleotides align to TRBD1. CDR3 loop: CASTLGTGAVYQPQHF. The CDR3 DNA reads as TGTGCCAGCACCCTCGGAACAGGGGCTGTCTATCAGCCCCAGCATTTT.